Following are 20 T cell receptor beta chains from one sample sequenced in a study of cytomegalovirus exposure and HLA in healthy donors. The PCR made use of 60 Vbeta and 13 Jbeta primers. Method: immunoSEQ multiplex PCR; TCRdb's copy keeps in-frame clones and lacks some. This sample has around 230,000 clones, with over 75% found just once. Sequenced sample: PBMCs. The receptors derive from a male donor in good health and CMV-seronegative.

The rearrangement joins TRBV28 to TRBJ2-5, with 9 bases aligning to TRBD1. CDR3 length: 16 residues. Germline V gives CDR1 MDHEN, CDR2 SYDVKM. V gave up 7 bases and J gave up 5 bases; unmatched junction bases: 14. The CDR3 protein is CASTRALSGTGETQYF. CDR3 nucleotide sequence: TGTGCCAGCACCCGTGCGCTTTCCGGGACAGGGGAGACCCAGTACTTC.

The rearrangement uses TRBV28 and TRBJ2-7; a possible D gene is TRBD2 (7 bases). The CDR3 totals 14 residues. Per the germline V gene, CDR1 is MDHEN and CDR2 is SYDVKM. V lost 3 bases to trimming and J lost 2 bases, with 11 bases between them. The CDR3 spells CASSLRGGTYEQYF. The CDR3 DNA reads TGTGCCAGCAGTTTGAGGGGGGGGACCTACGAGCAGTACTTC.

This clone showed up just once. Other DNA variants within this sample encode the same CDR3. The V gene is TRBV5-1, the J gene TRBJ1-3, with 11 bases matching TRBD1. The CDR3 runs to 17 residues. With 1 base clipped from V and 0 bases from J, the junction kept 3 bases outside the gene matches. CDR1 and CDR2 (germline): SGHRS, YFSETQ. The CDR3 loop reads CASSLSGTGGSGNTIYF. Here the CDR3 DNA reads TGCGCCAGCAGCTTGTCCGGGACAGGGGGCTCTGGAAACACCATATATTTT.

V usage is TRBV30 and J usage is TRBJ2-2, with a weak D call TRBD2 (5 bases). Germline CDR1 and CDR2: GTSNPN and SVGIG (reference sequence). This CDR3 is 14 amino acids long. Trimming took 0 bases from V and 3 from J, leaving 8 bases between them. In DNA form, the CDR3 reads TGTGCCTGGAGTGTACCTAGCTACACCGGGGAGCTGTTTTTT. It encodes CAWSVPSYTGELFF.

The V call is TRBV4-3, the J call TRBJ2-3; 7 bases are a match to TRBD2. V was clipped by 0 bases and J by 1 base; unmatched bases: 4. The V gene's germline CDR1 is LGHNA and CDR2 YSLEER. CDR3 length equals 16 residues. The CDR3 sequence is CASSQDFAGGTDTQYF. The CDR3 DNA follows: TGCGCCAGCAGCCAAGATTTTGCGGGGGGCACAGATACGCAGTATTTT.

V gene TRBV7-3 combines with J gene TRBJ1-5; D perhaps matches TRBD1 (6 bases). Germline loops: CDR1 SGHTA, CDR2 FQGTGA. The CDR3 consists of 15 residues. Trimming took off 5 bases at V and 6 bases at J, with 17 bases between the two ends. The CDR3 nucleotides are TGTGCCAGCAGCCTGCAACAGGGAGTTGGTCAGCCCCAGCATTTT. Amino acids: CASSLQQGVGQPQHF.

The J gene is TRBJ2-7, the V gene TRBV29-1, with D perhaps TRBD2 (6 bases). The CDR3 spans 11 residues. Germline V gives CDR1 SQVTM, CDR2 ANQGSEA. V lost 4 bases, J lost 6 bases, and 10 bases lay in between. CDR3 DNA sequence: TGCAGCGTTGGGGGGGTGGGCGAGCAGTACTTC. It specifies CSVGGVGEQYF.

This rearrangement joins TRBV19 to TRBJ1-1; 10 bases are shared with TRBD1. This CDR3 contains 15 residues. Germline CDR1 LNHDA, CDR2 SQIVND (reference sequence). V shed 5 bases and J 0 bases; nucleotides not matched to a gene: 3. CDR3 loop: CASSLTGGLNTEAFF. In DNA, the CDR3 is TGTGCCAGTAGTTTGACAGGGGGCTTGAACACTGAAGCTTTCTTT.

V is TRBV4-1 and J is TRBJ2-7; D may be TRBD1 (5 bases). The V gene's germline CDR1 is MGHRA and CDR2 YSYEKL. V lost 5 bases to trimming and J lost 0 bases, with 8 bases between them. The CDR3 is 13 residues long. CDR3 in amino acids: CASSSRVSYEQYF. As DNA, the CDR3 is TGCGCCAGCAGCTCCAGGGTCTCCTACGAGCAGTACTTC.

This clone turned up a few times. V and J are TRBV19 and TRBJ1-1; D might be TRBD1 (6 bases). This CDR3 comprises 15 residues. V was trimmed by 3 bases and J by 1 base, leaving 12 bases between them. The germline V gene encodes CDR1 LNHDA and CDR2 SQIVND (reference sequence). For the CDR3, the DNA is TGTGCCAGTAGTATCCACAGGGCCCCGAACACTGAAGCTTTCTTT. Its protein is CASSIHRAPNTEAFF.

The chain is built from TRBV4-3 and TRBJ2-7; 7 nucleotides agree with TRBD2. The CDR3 extends over 15 amino acids. V shed 1 base and J 3 bases; nucleotides not matched to a gene: 6. Germline V gene lookup returns CDR1 LGHNA and CDR2 YSLEER. In DNA, the CDR3 is TGCGCCAGCAGCCAAGTGAGGGGCGGGGGCTACGAGCAGTACTTC. It codes for CASSQVRGGGYEQYF.

This chain's CDR3 is CASSQGTGTEAFF. For the CDR3, the DNA is TGCGCCAGCAGCCAAGGGACTGGCACTGAAGCTTTCTTT. The chain uses TRBV4-3 and TRBJ1-1; D not certain. The germline V and J ends were trimmed by 1 base and 4 bases, with 7 bases remaining between them. The CDR3 runs 13 residues. Germline V gene data show CDR1 as LGHNA and CDR2 as YSLEER.

This clone turned up a few times. The rearrangement uses TRBV28 and TRBJ1-4; D possibly corresponds to TRBD1 (6 bases). The germline gives CDR1 MDHEN, CDR2 SYDVKM. Trimming removed 5 bases at V and 6 bases at J, with 16 bases between. CDR3 length: 15 residues. The CDR3 loop is CASSPNRDLDEKLFF. The CDR3 region has the DNA TGTGCCAGCAGTCCCAACAGGGATCTTGATGAAAAACTGTTTTTT. The entire variable domain, with the rest obtained from reference TRBV28 and TRBJ1-4, is as follows: DVKVTQSSRYLVKRTGEKVFLECVQDMDHENMFWYRQDPGLGLRLIYFSYDVKMKEKGDIPEGYSVSREKKERFSLILESASTNQTSMYLCASSPNRDLDEKLFFGSGTQLSVL.

The chain employs TRBV5-4 and TRBJ1-2; TRBD1 aligns across 9 bases. The J segment lost 2 bases and the V segment lost 4 bases, leaving 15 bases of the junction unmatched. CDR3 length equals 18 residues. Germline CDR1 SGHNT, CDR2 YYREEE (reference sequence). CDR3 in DNA: TGTGCCAGCAGCATCCCTCGAACCGGGACAGGGCCAAACTATGGCTACACCTTC. Translating gives CASSIPRTGTGPNYGYTF. The full variable domain, rest sourced from reference TRBV5-4 and TRBJ1-2, is ETGVTQSPTHLIKTRGQQVTLRCSSQSGHNTVSWYQQALGQGPQFIFQYYREEENGRGNFPPRFSGLQFPNYSSELNVNALELDDSALYLCASSIPRTGTGPNYGYTFGSGTRLTVV.

The V gene is TRBV14, the J gene TRBJ2-5; the D gene is possibly TRBD2 (5 bases). This CDR3 comprises 16 residues. Germline V gene data show CDR1 as SGHDN and CDR2 as FVKESK. Trimming shortened V by 4 bases and J by 1 base, and 16 bases separated the two germline ends. Here the CDR3 reads CASSRKADLTQETQYF. CDR3 bases: TGTGCCAGCAGCCGCAAAGCGGATCTCACCCAAGAGACCCAGTACTTC.

The rearrangement uses TRBV4-3 and TRBJ1-5; D remains ambiguous. Germline assignment: CDR1 LGHNA and CDR2 YSLEER. Trimming removed 9 bases from V and 0 bases from J, with 21 bases in between. CDR3 length equals 17 residues. The DNA for the CDR3 is TGCGCCAGTATCCGGGTTAGAACGGGAGTTAGCAATCAGCCCCAGCATTTT. Amino acid sequence: CASIRVRTGVSNQPQHF.

V and J are TRBV29-1 and TRBJ1-2; no reliable D call. The CDR3 is 14 residues long. The germline V gene encodes CDR1 SQVTM and CDR2 ANQGSEA. The V and J ends lost 1 base and 1 base respectively, with 10 bases between them. The CDR3 DNA follows: TGCAGCGTTGAAGGTGGCGGAAGTAACTATGGCTACACCTTC. Its translation: CSVEGGGSNYGYTF.

The rearrangement joins TRBV5-4 to TRBJ2-5, with 7 nucleotides matching TRBD1. The CDR3 totals 15 residues. V was pared by 0 bases and J by 5 bases, with 7 bases of the junction left unmatched. Germline CDR1 reads SGHNT; CDR2 reads YYREEE (reference sequence). CDR3 residues: CASSLGQGGTETQYF. The CDR3 region has the DNA TGTGCCAGCAGCTTGGGACAGGGTGGTACGGAGACCCAGTACTTC. Full variable domain (outside the CDR3, taken from reference TRBV5-4 and TRBJ2-5): ETGVTQSPTHLIKTRGQQVTLRCSSQSGHNTVSWYQQALGQGPQFIFQYYREEENGRGNFPPRFSGLQFPNYSSELNVNALELDDSALYLCASSLGQGGTETQYFGPGTRLLVL.

The rearrangement uses TRBV28 and TRBJ2-2; no clear D. The CDR3 loop spans 14 amino acids. CDR1 and CDR2 (germline): MDHEN, SYDVKM. Deletions cut 4 bases from V and 1 base from J, with 7 bases between. The CDR3 sequence is CASSSVLNTGELFF. CDR3 coding DNA: TGTGCCAGCAGTTCTGTCCTGAACACCGGGGAGCTGTTTTTT.

This clone was detected only once. V usage is TRBV28 and J usage is TRBJ2-7; possible D gene TRBD2, 8 bases. The CDR3 totals 17 residues. Germline assignment: CDR1 MDHEN and CDR2 SYDVKM. The V and J ends lost 7 bases and 6 bases respectively, with 28 bases between them. The CDR3 here is CASISGGAGVNVGEQYF. The CDR3 DNA reads TGTGCCAGCATCTCAGGGGGAGCGGGAGTAAACGTAGGCGAGCAGTACTTC.